These 20 T cell receptor beta chains came from one sample sequenced in a study of cytomegalovirus exposure and HLA in healthy donors (dated by TCRdb to the late 2010s). Library construction relied on the immunoSEQ multiplex PCR assay. A mixture of 60 forward primers for TCR Vbeta segments and 13 reverse primers for TCR Jbeta segments was used in the multiplex PCR. As stored in TCRdb, this immuneACCESS dataset retains in-frame rearrangements with V and J assigned. A fraction of the clones does not appear; measured against another copy, unresolved V genes explain less than half of the discrepancy, and the remainder lacks a known reason. The sample table holds approximately 210,000 clones, of which about 80% were seen once. More than 8.5% of the sample is in the top ten clones. Sequenced input: PBMCs. The source of these receptors is a woman between 45 and 65 years old in good health and CMV-seropositive.

This clone was counted a few times. The rearrangement uses TRBV5-1 and TRBJ1-1; 8 bases agree with TRBD1. Germline V gene data show CDR1 as SGHRS and CDR2 as YFSETQ. The CDR3 is made up of 13 amino acids. V lost 5 bases to trimming and J lost 0 bases; unmatched junction nucleotides: 0. CDR3 amino acids: CASRDRVNTEAFF. CDR3 in DNA: TGCGCCAGCAGGGACAGGGTGAACACTGAAGCTTTCTTT.

The genes are TRBV28 and TRBJ2-1; TRBD2 might be the D (5 bases). The V gene lost 4 bases and the J gene lost 6 bases, with 16 bases spanning the gap. This CDR3 is built from 15 residues. The V gene's germline CDR1 is MDHEN and CDR2 SYDVKM. The DNA for the CDR3 is TGTGCCAGCAGTTCCGGGGATAGTAAGAGCAATGAGCAGTTCTTC. The encoded protein is CASSSGDSKSNEQFF.

This rearrangement joins TRBV4-3 to TRBJ2-7; D perhaps matches TRBD2 (6 bases). V was trimmed by 1 base and J by 4 bases, leaving 8 bases between them. The CDR3 extends over 13 amino acids. From germline, CDR1 is LGHNA and CDR2 YSLEER. Here the CDR3 DNA reads TGCGCCAGCAGCCAAGGGGGAGGTTACGAGCAGTACTTC. This encodes CASSQGGGYEQYF.

V and J are TRBV6-4 and TRBJ1-2, with 8 bases aligning to TRBD1. Germline CDR1 and CDR2: MRHNA and SNTAGT. V shed 7 bases and J 4 bases; nucleotides not matched to a gene: 8. This CDR3 region has 14 residues. This CDR3 reads CASKQTGQAYGYTF. In DNA form, the CDR3 reads TGTGCCAGCAAGCAGACGGGACAGGCCTATGGCTACACCTTC.

This clone turned up a few times. V gene TRBV19 combines with J gene TRBJ1-1; tentatively, D is TRBD1 (6 bases). V was trimmed by 4 bases and J by 3 bases, leaving 9 bases between them. The CDR3 extends over 13 amino acids. In germline, CDR1 is LNHDA, CDR2 SQIVND (reference sequence). CDR3 bases: TGTGCCAGTAGTAAGGGGGACGACACTGAAGCTTTCTTT. This sequence encodes CASSKGDDTEAFF.

The chain employs TRBV11-2 and TRBJ1-4, with 8 bases lining up with TRBD1. This CDR3 is built from 16 residues. The germline gives CDR1 SGHAT, CDR2 FQNNGV. Losses at the gene ends were 5 bases for V and 5 bases for J; bases not matched to a gene: 10. The CDR3 protein is CASSPPSTGVNEKLFF. CDR3 nucleotide sequence: TGTGCCAGCAGCCCCCCCTCGACAGGGGTGAATGAAAAACTGTTTTTT. The full variable domain, in which reference TRBV11-2 and TRBJ1-4 provide the parts outside the CDR3, is EAGVAQSPRYKIIEKRQSVAFWCNPISGHATLYWYQQILGQGPKLLIQFQNNGVVDDSQLPKDRFSAERLKGVDSTLKIQPAKLEDSAVYLCASSPPSTGVNEKLFFGSGTQLSVL.

This sequence joins TRBV5-4 and TRBJ2-1; 10 bases map to TRBD2. The CDR3 runs to 15 residues. V shed 5 bases, J shed 12 bases, and the junction held 14 bases outside the gene matches. Per the germline V gene, CDR1 is SGHNT and CDR2 is YYREEE (reference sequence). This CDR3 reads CASRRERERGGRQFF. CDR3 coding DNA: TGTGCCAGCAGGAGGGAGCGGGAGCGGGGGGGCCGGCAGTTCTTC.

V usage is TRBV6-5 and J usage is TRBJ2-7; 9 positions match TRBD1. CDR1 is MNHEY, CDR2 SVGAGI, per germline. CDR3 length: 15 residues. The V and J ends lost 0 bases and 8 bases, in that order; junction bases with no gene match: 8. DNA of the CDR3: TGTGCCAGCAGTTACTCTGAGGACAGGGGCGGACAGCAGTACTTC. This translates into CASSYSEDRGGQQYF.

This clone was detected only a few times. The chain has TRBV25-1 and TRBJ1-1; TRBD1 matches 7 bases. Germline values: CDR1 MGHDK, CDR2 SYGVNS. The CDR3 consists of 13 residues. V was pared by 4 bases and J by 10 bases, with 9 bases of the junction left unmatched. CDR3 loop: CASSVGTALGAFF. The CDR3 coding sequence is TGTGCCAGCAGTGTAGGGACAGCTCTGGGAGCTTTCTTT.

The V call is TRBV19, the J call TRBJ2-3; D is perhaps TRBD2 (7 bases). The CDR3 extends over 15 amino acids. V was clipped by 5 bases and J by 3 bases, with 15 bases between them. The germline V gene has CDR1 LNHDA and CDR2 SQIVND (reference sequence). The DNA of the CDR3 is TGTGCCAGTAGTTCCGTCGGGGGGCTTACAGATACGCAGTATTTT. Its translation: CASSSVGGLTDTQYF.

The rearrangement joins TRBV19 to TRBJ2-7, with D maybe TRBD1 (5 bases). The CDR3 covers 15 residues. V was pared by 6 bases and J by 3 bases, with 18 bases between. Germline CDR1 reads LNHDA; CDR2 reads SQIVND (reference sequence). CDR3 DNA sequence: TGTGCCAGTAGAAGAACCCGGCAGGGTGTCTACGAGCAGTACTTC. Amino acids: CASRRTRQGVYEQYF.

The chain is built from TRBV7-3 and TRBJ2-7; 10 bases align to TRBD1. The CDR3 is 15 residues long. Per germline, CDR1 SGHTA and CDR2 FQGTGA. V trimming: 4 bases; J trimming: 3 bases; junction bases outside the gene matches: 6. The CDR3 is CASSSGQGLVYEQYF. CDR3 nucleotides: TGTGCCAGCAGCTCGGGACAGGGGCTAGTCTACGAGCAGTACTTC. Together with reference TRBV7-3 and TRBJ2-7, the CDR3 gives the full variable domain: GAGVSQTPSNKVTEKGKYVELRCDPISGHTALYWYRQSLGQGPEFLIYFQGTGAADDSGLPNDRFFAVRPEGSVSTLKIQRTERGDSAVYLCASSSGQGLVYEQYFGPGTRLTVT.

The V gene is TRBV6-6, the J gene TRBJ1-1, with 7 positions matching TRBD1. The CDR3 extends over 15 amino acids. V dropped 2 bases and J dropped 1; count of bases not matched to a gene: 4. Germline assignment: CDR1 MNHNY and CDR2 SVGAGI (reference sequence). CDR3 region: CASSYPTGQNTEAFF. DNA of the CDR3: TGTGCCAGCAGTTACCCGACAGGGCAGAACACTGAAGCTTTCTTT.

This clone was detected only a few times. The chain joins TRBV5-4 to TRBJ2-7, with TRBD2 matching 10 bases. This CDR3 is 15 amino acids long. CDR1 SGHNT and CDR2 YYREEE come from the germline V gene (reference sequence). J was trimmed by 5 bases and V by 9 bases; bases with no gene match: 14. The CDR3 DNA is TGTGCCATAAAGCGGGGGGGCTTAAGTAGCGACGAGCAGTACTTC. Its protein product is CAIKRGGLSSDEQYF.

The chain carries TRBV15 and TRBJ2-3, with a weak D call TRBD2 (5 bases). Germline V gives CDR1 LNHNV, CDR2 YYDKDF (reference sequence). The CDR3 extends over 15 amino acids. V lost 5 bases and J 0 bases, leaving 12 bases between the germline ends. In DNA, the CDR3 is TGTGCCACCAGCCTAGATGGACTGAGCACAGATACGCAGTATTTT. Protein product: CATSLDGLSTDTQYF.

This chain connects TRBV7-2 to TRBJ1-5; TRBD1 matches 8 bases. CDR3 length equals 15 residues. CDR1 is SGHTA, CDR2 FQGNSA, per germline. Trimming took 3 bases from V and 3 from J; bases not matched to a gene: 4. The chain's CDR3 is CASSFSGGLNQPQHF. CDR3 bases: TGTGCCAGCAGCTTTTCAGGGGGCCTCAATCAGCCCCAGCATTTT.

The genes are TRBV29-1 and TRBJ2-3; TRBD2 agrees at 10 bases. The J segment lost 4 bases and the V segment lost 7 bases, leaving 8 bases of the junction unmatched. There are 14 residues in the CDR3. Germline V gives CDR1 SQVTM, CDR2 ANQGSEA. CDR3 loop: CSGSVSGGADTQYF. The CDR3 DNA follows: TGCAGCGGATCCGTCAGCGGGGGGGCAGATACGCAGTATTTT.

This chain links TRBV6-5 with TRBJ1-6; D possibly corresponds to TRBD1 (6 bases). Germline loops: CDR1 MNHEY, CDR2 SVGAGI. The CDR3 contains 13 residues. The germline V and J ends were trimmed by 4 bases and 8 bases, with 9 bases remaining between them. The CDR3 spells CASSFAGDSPLHF. CDR3 in DNA: TGTGCCAGCAGTTTCGCAGGGGATTCACCCCTCCACTTT.

The gene calls are TRBV7-2 and TRBJ1-1; TRBD1 aligns across 11 bases. Germline lookup yields CDR1 SGHTA and CDR2 FQGNSA. With 5 bases clipped from V and 3 bases from J, the junction kept 5 bases outside the gene matches. The CDR3 is 15 amino acids. CDR3 loop: CASSRTGGGYTEAFF. In DNA, the CDR3 is TGTGCCAGCAGCCGGACAGGGGGCGGTTACACTGAAGCTTTCTTT.

V is TRBV7-3 and J is TRBJ2-1; TRBD1 is a possible D gene (5 bases). Looked up from germline, CDR1 is SGHTA and CDR2 is FQGTGA. The V and J ends lost 7 bases and 0 bases respectively, with 13 bases between them. There are 15 residues in the CDR3. The CDR3 sequence: CASTQQGSSYNEQFF. The CDR3 nucleotides are TGTGCCAGCACCCAGCAGGGTAGCTCCTACAATGAGCAGTTCTTC.